This T cell receptor beta chain was recorded in a study of blood T cell repertoires in COVID-19. Study context: COVID-19 samples, acute and convalescent, were from the United States, Italy and Spain. PBMCs, B-cell-depleted T cells, or T cells provided the cDNA or gDNA that made up the material.

J gave up 6 bases and V 4 bases, and 3 bases lay outside the gene matches. This CDR3 has 12 amino acids. CDR1 and CDR2 from the germline V gene are SNHLY and FYNNEI. Original data processing: The authors estimated nucleated cell counts from reference gene primer amplification. Libraries were prepared by immunoSEQ multiplex PCR; TCRdb keeps only in-frame clonotypes and omits some of them. From that table come the V and J calls and clone size; the DNA was used to work out D and trimming. The sample holds more than 100,000 clones, 84% seen once. The receptor's source is a woman of 80 years or more with acute or convalescent COVID-19. The material sequenced was peripheral blood. The chain employs TRBV2 and TRBJ2-7; 7 bases are shared with TRBD1. Here the CDR3 reads CASSATGVEQYF. The CDR3 nucleotides are TGTGCCAGCAGTGCTACAGGGGTCGAGCAGTACTTC. Complete variable domain (other parts from reference TRBV2 and TRBJ2-7): EPEVTQTPSHQVTQMGQEVILRCVPISNHLYFYWYRQILGQKVEFLVSFYNNEISEKSEIFDDQFSVERPDGSNFTLKIRSTKLEDSAMYFCASSATGVEQYFGPGTRLTVT.